Described below is a single TCR beta chain sequence and its context. Original data processing: Amplification of reference gene primers was used by the study to estimate nucleated cell counts. Clones were read by immunoSEQ multiplex PCR, and TCRdb kept only the in-frame ones, dropping some. The V and J calls and clone size are taken from that table; D and trimming were inferred from the DNA. This table holds about 40,000 clones, 80% to 90% found once. Germline V gene sequence: CDR1 SNHLY, CDR2 FYNNEI. CDR3 length: 15 residues. The V gene end was trimmed by 6 bases and the J gene end by 1 base; junction bases not matched to a gene: 7. This specimen belongs to a study of blood T cell repertoires in COVID-19. Across the study: The United States, Italy and Spain were the sources of the acute and convalescent COVID-19 samples. Sources were T cells, B-cell-depleted T cells, or PBMCs; the material itself was cDNA or gDNA.

The V gene is TRBV2, the J gene TRBJ2-3, with 7 bases identical to TRBD2. Sequencing was carried out using peripheral blood. The sequence was collected from a human donor in a cohort sampled during active COVID-19. The CDR3 region is CASSLGLVGTDTQYF. The CDR3 nucleotides are TGTGCCAGCAGCCTAGGACTAGTTGGCACAGATACGCAGTATTTT. Full variable domain (outside the CDR3, taken from reference TRBV2 and TRBJ2-3): EPEVTQTPSHQVTQMGQEVILRCVPISNHLYFYWYRQILGQKVEFLVSFYNNEISEKSEIFDDQFSVERPDGSNFTLKIRSTKLEDSAMYFCASSLGLVGTDTQYFGPGTRLTVL.